These 23 T cell receptor beta chains originate from one sample sequenced in a study of control samples from healthy donors and cancer patients. The assay was immunoSEQ multiplex PCR, and TCRdb's table has in-frame clones only and misses some. This repertoire shows around 140,000 clones, 94% found once; its top ten account for around 12%. What was sequenced was blood. The receptor source for this set is a man aged 35-49 years in good health.

This chain links TRBV18 with TRBJ2-2; 10 nucleotides align to TRBD2. This CDR3 region has 16 residues. Per the germline V gene, CDR1 is KGHSH and CDR2 is LQKENI. With V trimmed by 6 bases and J by 1 base, 5 bases remained unmatched. Here the CDR3 DNA reads TGTGCCAGCTCTACCCGGACTAGCGGGAACACCGGGGAGCTGTTTTTT. Translated, it gives CASSTRTSGNTGELFF. Filled out from reference TRBV18 and TRBJ2-2, the complete variable domain reads NAGVMQNPRHLVRRRGQEARLRCSPMKGHSHVYWYRQLPEEGLKFMVYLQKENIIDESGMPKERFSAEFPKEGPSILRIQQVVRGDSAAYFCASSTRTSGNTGELFFGEGSRLTVL.

The V gene is TRBV6-2 or TRBV6-3, the J gene TRBJ2-7, with D tentatively TRBD1 (6 bases). Germline-derived CDR1 and CDR2 are MNHEY and SVGEGT. V gave up 7 bases and J gave up 0 bases, with 13 bases separating them. This CDR3 region has 14 residues. Written as DNA, the CDR3 is TGTGCCAGCACCCCGTTGGGACACTCCTACGAGCAGTACTTC. It codes for CASTPLGHSYEQYF.

The V and J genes are TRBV21-1 and TRBJ2-2. TRBV21-1 is given as a pseudogene. This CDR3 is 17 amino acids long. The chain's CDR3 is CASSKGRKGYGTGELFF. In DNA, the CDR3 is TGTGCCAGCAGCAAAGGACGTAAGGGTTACGGGACCGGGGAGCTGTTTTTT.

The chain couples TRBV7-2 to TRBJ1-1; D unresolved. In germline, CDR1 is SGHTA, CDR2 FQGNSA. With 1 base removed from V and 0 bases from J, the gap between germline ends came to 3 bases. The CDR3 has 13 amino acids. The CDR3, as DNA: TGTGCCAGCAGCTTAGACATGAACACTGAAGCTTTCTTT. It codes for CASSLDMNTEAFF. Drawing the rest from reference TRBV7-2 and TRBJ1-1, the complete variable domain is GAGVSQSPSNKVTEKGKDVELRCDPISGHTALYWYRQSLGQGLEFLIYFQGNSAPDKSGLPSDRFSAERTGGSVSTLTIQRTQQEDSAVYLCASSLDMNTEAFFGQGTRLTVV.

The chain employs TRBV2 and TRBJ2-1, with D perhaps TRBD2 (5 bases). Trimming pared 3 bases from V and 7 bases from J, leaving 13 bases between. The CDR3 loop spans 14 amino acids. Germline V CDR1 and CDR2: SNHLY, FYNNEI. CDR3 in DNA: TGTGCCAGCAGTGATTACGGGAAAGGTAATGAGCAGTTCTTC. Translating it yields CASSDYGKGNEQFF.

This chain links TRBV7-6 with TRBJ1-2; TRBD1 aligns across 7 bases. V lost 0 bases to trimming and J lost 2 bases; unmatched junction nucleotides: 6. The germline V gene has CDR1 SGHVS and CDR2 FNYEAQ. CDR3 size: 16 residues. CDR3 protein: CASSLASRDSNYGYTF. CDR3 sequence (DNA): TGTGCCAGCAGCTTAGCCTCCCGGGACAGCAACTATGGCTACACCTTC.

CDR3 coding DNA: TGCGCCAGCAGCCCGGAGGGGACAGGGGTGAACGAGCAGTACTTC. It yields the protein CASSPEGTGVNEQYF. This sequence joins TRBV5-1 and TRBJ2-7, with 10 bases matching TRBD1. The junction had 9 bases not matched to a gene; V was cut back by 4 bases and J by 5 bases. Looked up from germline, CDR1 is SGHRS and CDR2 is YFSETQ. The CDR3 runs 15 residues.

V usage is TRBV7-3 and J usage is TRBJ2-3; 10 bases align to TRBD2. Germline trimming cut 6 bases from V and 3 bases from J; bases unmatched to any gene: 6. The germline V gene encodes CDR1 SGHTA and CDR2 FQGTGA. The CDR3 consists of 15 residues. The CDR3 nucleotides are TGTGCCAGCAGTAATCTAGCGGGGGATACAGATACGCAGTATTTT. The encoded protein is CASSNLAGDTDTQYF. Using reference TRBV7-3 and TRBJ2-3 for the parts outside the CDR3, the full variable domain is GAGVSQTPSNKVTEKGKYVELRCDPISGHTALYWYRQSLGQGPEFLIYFQGTGAADDSGLPNDRFFAVRPEGSVSTLKIQRTERGDSAVYLCASSNLAGDTDTQYFGPGTRLTVL.

The chain uses TRBV28 and TRBJ1-2, with D unclear. V gave up 5 bases and J gave up 4 bases, with 17 bases separating them. This CDR3 is 15 amino acids long. CDR1 MDHEN and CDR2 SYDVKM come from the germline V gene. This chain's CDR3 is CASSRRGVKGYGYTF. CDR3 coding DNA: TGTGCCAGCAGTCGTCGTGGGGTAAAGGGCTATGGCTACACCTTC.

V gene TRBV28 combines with J gene TRBJ1-1, with TRBD1 as a possible D gene (6 bases). The CDR3 is 14 residues long. V dropped 2 bases and J dropped 5 bases, with 12 bases sitting between them. CDR1 MDHEN and CDR2 SYDVKM come from the germline V gene. The CDR3 region has the DNA TGTGCCAGCAGTTTAAGGACAGCTGGGACTGAAGCTTTCTTT. This translates into CASSLRTAGTEAFF.

The V call is TRBV2, the J call TRBJ2-1, with 9 bases identical to TRBD1. Germline V gives CDR1 SNHLY, CDR2 FYNNEI. The CDR3 length is 14 residues. With 7 bases clipped from V and 3 bases from J, the junction kept 4 bases outside the gene matches. In DNA form, the CDR3 reads TGTGCCAGCATCGTGGACAGGGGCTACAATGAGCAGTTCTTC. As protein: CASIVDRGYNEQFF.

This clone was found once. The chain joins TRBV7-9 to TRBJ1-2, with 8 bases matching TRBD1. The germline gives CDR1 SEHNR, CDR2 FQNEAQ (reference sequence). This CDR3 has 14 amino acids. The trim removed 5 bases at V and 2 bases at J, leaving 4 bases unmatched. Here the CDR3 DNA reads TGTGCCAGCAGCCCCCGACAGGGGAACTATGGCTACACCTTC. Protein: CASSPRQGNYGYTF. The full variable domain, rest sourced from reference TRBV7-9 and TRBJ1-2, is DTGVSQNPRHKITKRGQNVTFRCDPISEHNRLYWYRQTLGQGPEFLTYFQNEAQLEKSRLLSDRFSAERPKGSFSTLEIQRTEQGDSAMYLCASSPRQGNYGYTFGSGTRLTVV.

This clone was recorded once. J is TRBJ1-5 and V is TRBV29-1; unclear D gene. Trimming left V 4 bases short and J 0 bases short, with 7 bases between. Germline V gene data show CDR1 as SQVTM and CDR2 as ANQGSEA. The CDR3 is 13 amino acids. In nucleotides, the CDR3 is TGCAGCGTTGCAGGCGGTAGCAATCAGCCCCAGCATTTT. Translated: CSVAGGSNQPQHF. Supplemented by reference TRBV29-1 and TRBJ1-5, the full variable domain reads SAVISQKPSRDICQRGTSLTIQCQVDSQVTMMFWYRQQPGQSLTLIATANQGSEATYESGFVIDKFPISRPNLTFSTLTVSNMSPEDSSIYLCSVAGGSNQPQHFGDGTRLSIL.

V and J are TRBV2 and TRBJ2-7; 11 nucleotides match TRBD2. This CDR3 comprises 20 residues. Germline V gene data show CDR1 as SNHLY and CDR2 as FYNNEI. J was trimmed by 4 bases and V by 0 bases; bases with no gene match: 17. The CDR3 coding sequence is TGTGCCAGCAGTGAAGCGCTGGTACCACGGGGGGGACTAGCGGTTTACGAGCAGTACTTC. Residues: CASSEALVPRGGLAVYEQYF.

This chain connects TRBV12-5 to TRBJ2-1; D gene unclear. V lost 4 bases to trimming and J lost 8 bases, with 15 bases between them. The germline gives CDR1 LGHNT, CDR2 FRNRAP. There are 14 residues in the CDR3. This CDR3 reads CASGSRPILDEQFF. The CDR3 nucleotides read TGTGCTAGTGGTTCTCGACCGATCCTGGATGAGCAGTTCTTC.

This clone came up once. The chain links TRBV30 to TRBJ2-2; D uncertain. V lost 4 bases and J lost 6, with 12 bases in between. Per the germline V gene, CDR1 is GTSNPN and CDR2 is SVGIG (reference sequence). This CDR3 has 13 amino acids. CDR3 sequence (DNA): TGTGCCTGGAAATTACCACGAGCCGGGGAGCTGTTTTTT. Its translation is CAWKLPRAGELFF.

This sequence joins TRBV3-1 (or the pseudogene TRBV3-2) and TRBJ2-1, with D uncertain. The germline V gene encodes CDR1 LGHDT and CDR2 YNNKEL (reference sequence). Between the trimmed V and J ends, which lost 0 bases and 1 base, there was a span of 7 bases. The CDR3 totals 15 residues. The CDR3 DNA follows: TGTGCCAGCAGCCAAGATAGTAGTTCCTACAATGAGCAGTTCTTC. Translated: CASSQDSSSYNEQFF.

The CDR3 sequence is CASSAGGEYNSPLHF. CDR3 DNA: TGTGCCAGCAGCGCGGGAGGGGAGTATAATTCACCCCTCCACTTT. The chain employs TRBV9 and TRBJ1-6; TRBD1 might be the D (5 bases). CDR1 is SGDLS and CDR2 is YYNGEE in the germline V gene. Trimming removed 3 bases at V and 4 bases at J, with 11 bases between. The CDR3 loop spans 15 amino acids. The full variable domain, rest sourced from reference TRBV9 and TRBJ1-6, is DSGVTQTPKHLITATGQRVTLRCSPRSGDLSVYWYQQSLDQGLQFLIQYYNGEERAKGNILERFSAQQFPDLHSELNLSSLELGDSALYFCASSAGGEYNSPLHFGNGTRLTVT.

This chain uses TRBV9 with TRBJ2-3; D is possibly TRBD2 (5 bases). CDR1 and CDR2 from the germline V gene are SGDLS and YYNGEE. Trimming left V 7 bases short and J 4 bases short, with 16 bases between. The CDR3 has 14 amino acids. CDR3 DNA: TGTGCCAGCGGGCCGGGGATTAGCCCAGATACGCAGTATTTT. This translates into CASGPGISPDTQYF.

The rearrangement joins TRBV18 to TRBJ2-1; tentatively, D is TRBD1 (6 bases). The V and J ends lost 6 bases and 8 bases respectively, with 20 bases between them. The CDR3 runs 15 residues. Germline loops: CDR1 KGHSH, CDR2 LQKENI. DNA for the CDR3: TGTGCCAGCTCGCCCCCGGGCAGGGGTAGTCATGAGCAGTTCTTC. Protein product: CASSPPGRGSHEQFF. Together with reference TRBV18 and TRBJ2-1, the CDR3 gives the full variable domain: NAGVMQNPRHLVRRRGQEARLRCSPMKGHSHVYWYRQLPEEGLKFMVYLQKENIIDESGMPKERFSAEFPKEGPSILRIQQVVRGDSAAYFCASSPPGRGSHEQFFGPGTRLTVL.

This clone was counted once. Within the sample, other DNA sequences also encode this same CDR3. The rearrangement joins TRBV24-1 to TRBJ1-5; the D gene is possibly TRBD1 (5 bases). This CDR3 is built from 14 residues. CDR1 and CDR2 from the germline V gene are KGHDR and SFDVKD. Between the trimmed V and J ends, which lost 4 bases and 3 bases, there was a span of 9 bases. The CDR3: CATSDWGPNQPQHF. In DNA form, the CDR3 reads TGTGCCACCAGTGACTGGGGCCCCAATCAGCCCCAGCATTTT.

This chain uses TRBV3-1 (or the pseudogene TRBV3-2) with TRBJ1-2; D gene ambiguous. The CDR3 runs to 14 residues. CDR1 and CDR2 (germline): LGHDT, YNNKEL (reference sequence). The germline V and J ends were trimmed by 1 base and 7 bases, with 13 bases remaining between them. The CDR3 nucleotides read TGTGCCAGCAGCCAAGGGGGTCAAAGAGTTGGCTACACCTTC. It translates to CASSQGGQRVGYTF.

V gene TRBV3-1 (or the pseudogene TRBV3-2) combines with J gene TRBJ1-1, with 7 bases matching TRBD1. This CDR3 is built from 15 residues. The germline CDR1 and CDR2 sequences are LGHDT and YNNKEL (reference sequence). The J segment lost 0 bases and the V segment lost 4 bases, leaving 5 bases of the junction unmatched. The CDR3 DNA sequence: TGTGCCAGCAGCCGGAACAGGGGACTGAACACTGAAGCTTTCTTT. Translation: CASSRNRGLNTEAFF.